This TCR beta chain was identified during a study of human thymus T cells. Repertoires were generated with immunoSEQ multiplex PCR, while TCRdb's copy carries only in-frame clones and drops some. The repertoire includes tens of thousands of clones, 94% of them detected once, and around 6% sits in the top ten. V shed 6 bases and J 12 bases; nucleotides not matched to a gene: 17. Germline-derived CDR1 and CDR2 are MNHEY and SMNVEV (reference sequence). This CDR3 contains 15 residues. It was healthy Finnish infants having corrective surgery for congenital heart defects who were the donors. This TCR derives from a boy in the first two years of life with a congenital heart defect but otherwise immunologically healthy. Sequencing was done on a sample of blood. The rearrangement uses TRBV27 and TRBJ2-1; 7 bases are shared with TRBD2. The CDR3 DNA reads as TGTGCCAGCAGCCCCGGGACTATGGGAATGGAAGGGCAGTTCTTC. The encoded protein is CASSPGTMGMEGQFF.